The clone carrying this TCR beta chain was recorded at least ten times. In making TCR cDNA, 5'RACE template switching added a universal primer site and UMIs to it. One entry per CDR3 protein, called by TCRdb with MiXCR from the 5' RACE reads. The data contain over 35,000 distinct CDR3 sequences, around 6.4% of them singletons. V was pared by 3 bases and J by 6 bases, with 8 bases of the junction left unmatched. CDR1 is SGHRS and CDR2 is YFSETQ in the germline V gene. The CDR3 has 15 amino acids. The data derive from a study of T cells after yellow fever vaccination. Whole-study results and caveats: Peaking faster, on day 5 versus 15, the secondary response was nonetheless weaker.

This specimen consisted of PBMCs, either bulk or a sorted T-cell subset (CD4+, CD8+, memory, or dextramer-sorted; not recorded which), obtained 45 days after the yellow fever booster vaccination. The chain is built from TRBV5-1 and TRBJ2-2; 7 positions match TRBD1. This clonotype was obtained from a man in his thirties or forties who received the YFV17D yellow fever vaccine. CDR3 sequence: CASSYPRQGAGELFF. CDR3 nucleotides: TGCGCCAGCAGCTACCCCCGACAGGGCGCCGGGGAGCTGTTTTTT.